The next 23 T cell receptor beta chains were all read from a single sample in a study of blood T cell repertoires in COVID-19 (dated by TCRdb to 2020 to 2021). Preparation of the library involved the immunoSEQ multiplex PCR assay. TCRdb provides this immuneACCESS table in a form limited to in-frame rearrangements. Some clones are lacking; in checked studies, under half of them reflect an unresolved V gene, and why the rest are absent is not known. A total of 140,000 or so clones appear in this sample, about 80% of them only once. The ten largest make up 1.6% of the sample. The sample taken for sequencing was PBMCs or T cells enriched from blood (not recorded which). Source of these receptors: a woman between 18 and 30 years old who had been exposed to COVID-19.

This rearrangement joins TRBV27 to TRBJ1-5, with D possibly matching TRBD1 (6 bases). Germline V gives CDR1 MNHEY, CDR2 SMNVEV (reference sequence). The ends were cut back, 1 base at V and 1 base at J, with 8 bases in the middle. CDR3 length: 15 residues. The CDR3 sequence is CASSLWGLSNQPQHF. The CDR3 DNA follows: TGTGCCAGCAGTTTATGGGGGCTGAGCAATCAGCCCCAGCATTTT.

The J gene is TRBJ1-1, the V gene TRBV27, with a possible D match to TRBD1 (5 bases). Germline values: CDR1 MNHEY, CDR2 SMNVEV (reference sequence). This CDR3 is built from 15 residues. V gave up 6 bases and J gave up 1 base, with 15 bases separating them. CDR3 in DNA: TGTGCCAGCAGCCCCCGCGGGGGGGGGAACACTGAAGCTTTCTTT. Translated, it gives CASSPRGGGNTEAFF.

The chain combines TRBV10-1 with TRBJ1-5, with 8 positions matching TRBD1. The CDR3 has 17 amino acids. J lost 1 base, V lost 6 bases, and 11 bases had no gene match. Germline-derived CDR1 and CDR2 are WNHNN and SYGVQD (reference sequence). The chain's CDR3 is CASSWDRPPLSNQPQHF. CDR3 DNA: TGCGCCAGCAGCTGGGACAGGCCACCTTTGAGCAATCAGCCCCAGCATTTT.

This chain uses TRBV13 with TRBJ1-2, with 9 bases identical to TRBD1. Trimming at V came to 5 bases and at J to 2 bases, leaving 6 bases not matched to a gene. There are 15 residues in the CDR3. CDR1 is PRHDT and CDR2 is FYEKMQ in the germline V gene (reference sequence). DNA of the CDR3: TGTGCCAGCAGCGACCGGGACAGGGTAAACTATGGCTACACCTTC. It codes for CASSDRDRVNYGYTF. Full variable domain (rest looked up from reference TRBV13 and TRBJ1-2): AAGVIQSPRHLIKEKRETATLKCYPIPRHDTVYWYQQGPGQDPQFLISFYEKMQSDKGSIPDRFSAQQFSDYHSELNMSSLELGDSALYFCASSDRDRVNYGYTFGSGTRLTVV.

The J gene is TRBJ2-7, the V gene TRBV24-1; D may be TRBD1 (5 bases). CDR3 length: 13 residues. The germline V gene has CDR1 KGHDR and CDR2 SFDVKD. Trimming left V 4 bases short and J 5 bases short, with 11 bases between. In DNA, the CDR3 is TGTGCCACCAGTGACCCCAGCAGGGACGAGCAGTACTTC. Its protein product is CATSDPSRDEQYF.

This chain uses TRBV18 with TRBJ1-2; D might be TRBD1 (5 bases). Trimming took 3 bases from V and 8 from J, leaving 10 bases between them. Germline V gene sequence: CDR1 KGHSH, CDR2 LQKENI. The CDR3 length is 12 residues. The CDR3 is CASSPDGGGYTF. The CDR3, as DNA: TGTGCCAGCTCACCGGACGGGGGAGGCTACACCTTC. Filled out from reference TRBV18 and TRBJ1-2, the complete variable domain reads NAGVMQNPRHLVRRRGQEARLRCSPMKGHSHVYWYRQLPEEGLKFMVYLQKENIIDESGMPKERFSAEFPKEGPSILRIQQVVRGDSAAYFCASSPDGGGYTFGSGTRLTVV.

The rearrangement links TRBV19 to TRBJ1-4; maybe TRBD1 (5 bases). The length of the CDR3 is 17 residues. Germline loops: CDR1 LNHDA, CDR2 SQIVND (reference sequence). V gave up 3 bases and J gave up 4 bases, with 18 bases separating them. CDR3 loop: CASSISYQTENNEKLFF. CDR3 nucleotides: TGTGCCAGTAGTATCTCGTATCAGACAGAGAATAATGAAAAACTGTTTTTT.

V gene TRBV7-9 combines with J gene TRBJ1-4, with 7 bases matching TRBD1. Germline loops: CDR1 SEHNR, CDR2 FQNEAQ (reference sequence). This CDR3 has 15 residues. V gave up 6 bases and J gave up 3 bases; unmatched junction bases: 7. The CDR3 loop reads CASSERTGANEKLFF. The CDR3 DNA follows: TGTGCCAGCAGTGAACGGACAGGAGCTAATGAAAAACTGTTTTTT.

The J gene is TRBJ2-3, the V gene TRBV7-9; TRBD2 aligns across 11 bases. Germline V gives CDR1 SEHNR, CDR2 FQNEAQ (reference sequence). J gave up 3 bases and V 4 bases, and 6 bases lay outside the gene matches. CDR3 length: 16 amino acids. The CDR3 DNA sequence: TGTGCCAGCAGCTCAGTAGCGGGAGGGCCAACAGATACGCAGTATTTT. Amino acid sequence: CASSSVAGGPTDTQYF.

A few counts support this clone. This chain joins TRBV9 and TRBJ2-7; no clear D. Trimming took 0 bases from V and 0 from J, leaving 10 bases between them. Per germline, CDR1 SGDLS and CDR2 YYNGEE. This CDR3 comprises 15 residues. CDR3 coding DNA: TGTGCCAGCAGCGTAGGTAGTTCCCCCTCCTACGAGCAGTACTTC. Its protein product is CASSVGSSPSYEQYF.

The genes are TRBV18 and TRBJ1-1; 11 bases map to TRBD1. Germline CDR1 KGHSH, CDR2 LQKENI. This CDR3 has 16 amino acids. V lost 2 bases, J lost 4 bases, and 6 bases stayed unmatched. This CDR3 is CASSPNRDRGSTEAFF. The CDR3 DNA follows: TGTGCCAGCTCACCAAACCGGGACAGGGGGTCCACTGAAGCTTTCTTT.

The V and J genes are TRBV28 and TRBJ1-1, with D unresolved. CDR3 size: 13 residues. With 2 bases removed from V and 5 bases from J, the gap between germline ends came to 9 bases. Germline V CDR1 and CDR2: MDHEN, SYDVKM. CDR3 region: CASSLRVMTEAFF. The CDR3 DNA reads as TGTGCCAGCAGTTTACGCGTTATGACTGAAGCTTTCTTT.

In this sample, this clone turned up once. The V gene is TRBV28, the J gene TRBJ1-4; D is unresolved. This CDR3 contains 15 residues. Germline V gene lookup returns CDR1 MDHEN and CDR2 SYDVKM. V lost 5 bases and J lost 7, with 17 bases in between. DNA for the CDR3: TGTGCCAGCAGTCCTACTGTTGGGAGGAGTGAAAAACTGTTTTTT. Its protein product is CASSPTVGRSEKLFF.

The rearrangement joins TRBV12-3 or TRBV12-4 to TRBJ2-1, with 7 bases identical to TRBD2. Trimming at V came to 7 bases and at J to 13 bases, leaving 13 bases not matched to a gene. CDR3 length equals 13 residues. The CDR3 nucleotides are TGTGCCAGCACTGAAGTGCCGACTAGCTCCCAGTTCTTC. Translating it yields CASTEVPTSSQFF.

The chain joins TRBV2 to TRBJ2-2, with D tentatively TRBD2 (6 bases). This CDR3 contains 14 residues. The ends were cut back, 6 bases at V and 1 base at J, with 9 bases in the middle. The germline CDR1 and CDR2 sequences are SNHLY and FYNNEI. CDR3 coding DNA: TGTGCCAGCAGAGGGACTTTGAACACCGGGGAGCTGTTTTTT. This encodes CASRGTLNTGELFF.

V and J are TRBV5-1 and TRBJ2-3; D gene unclear. From germline, CDR1 is SGHRS and CDR2 YFSETQ. This CDR3 spans 14 amino acids. V gave up 3 bases and J gave up 0 bases, with 8 bases separating them. In DNA, the CDR3 is TGCGCCAGCAGCTCCACCGGTAGCACAGATACGCAGTATTTT. This codes for CASSSTGSTDTQYF.

The CDR3 here is CASSLGEYPGELFF. CDR3 DNA: TGTGCCAGCAGCTTGGGAGAGTATCCCGGGGAGCTGTTTTTT. The V gene is TRBV5-5, the J gene TRBJ2-2; D unclear. This CDR3 contains 14 residues. Germline V gene sequence: CDR1 SGHKS, CDR2 YYEKEE (reference sequence). V was clipped by 0 bases and J by 6 bases, with 9 bases between them.

The genes are TRBV9 and TRBJ1-1; D is possibly TRBD1 (6 bases). CDR1 SGDLS and CDR2 YYNGEE come from the germline V gene. Trimming stripped 2 bases from V and 5 bases from J, with 16 bases between. The CDR3 totals 15 residues. In nucleotides, the CDR3 is TGTGCCAGCAGCGTGGGGGCAGGGTCAAGAACTGAAGCTTTCTTT. This gives the protein CASSVGAGSRTEAFF. The variable domain in full, with the rest retrieved from reference TRBV9 and TRBJ1-1, is DSGVTQTPKHLITATGQRVTLRCSPRSGDLSVYWYQQSLDQGLQFLIQYYNGEERAKGNILERFSAQQFPDLHSELNLSSLELGDSALYFCASSVGAGSRTEAFFGQGTRLTVV.

The V and J genes are TRBV7-9 and TRBJ1-1, with D uncertain. Per germline, CDR1 SEHNR and CDR2 FQNEAQ (reference sequence). V shed 5 bases and J shed 1 base, with 5 bases lying between them. The CDR3 is 12 amino acids. The CDR3 coding sequence is TGTGCCAGCAGCGCACAGAACACTGAAGCTTTCTTT. Its translation is CASSAQNTEAFF.

The chain is built from TRBV3-1 (or the pseudogene TRBV3-2) and TRBJ2-3; 7 nucleotides align to TRBD2. The junction had 14 bases not matched to a gene; V was cut back by 4 bases and J by 4 bases. This CDR3 contains 17 residues. Germline CDR1 and CDR2: LGHDT and YNNKEL (reference sequence). CDR3 protein: CASSPIPGRSRPDTQYF. The CDR3 region has the DNA TGTGCCAGCAGCCCTATTCCCGGGAGGTCCCGTCCAGATACGCAGTATTTT.

This clone was observed a single time. The chain recombines TRBV10-2 with TRBJ2-1; 12 nucleotides line up with TRBD2. CDR3 size: 17 residues. The V and J ends lost 0 bases and 9 bases, in that order; junction bases with no gene match: 9. CDR1 and CDR2 (germline): WSHSY, SAAADI. As DNA, the CDR3 is TGCGCCAGCAGTGAGTCCTGGACTAGCGGGGACATGGGTGAGCAGTTCTTC. Residues: CASSESWTSGDMGEQFF.

The gene calls are TRBV2 and TRBJ2-5, with 8 bases aligning to TRBD1. The CDR3 spans 14 residues. Per the germline V gene, CDR1 is SNHLY and CDR2 is FYNNEI. V dropped 6 bases and J dropped 7; count of bases not matched to a gene: 10. The CDR3 DNA follows: TGTGCCAGCAGGGACGGACAGGGCCTGTGGACCCAGTACTTC. It specifies CASRDGQGLWTQYF. Combining the CDR3 with reference TRBV2 and TRBJ2-5 gives the whole variable domain EPEVTQTPSHQVTQMGQEVILRCVPISNHLYFYWYRQILGQKVEFLVSFYNNEISEKSEIFDDQFSVERPDGSNFTLKIRSTKLEDSAMYFCASRDGQGLWTQYFGPGTRLLVL.

The chain has TRBV19 and TRBJ2-7; a weak D match, TRBD2 (6 bases). The CDR3 runs to 16 residues. Germline V gene sequence: CDR1 LNHDA, CDR2 SQIVND (reference sequence). Trimming removed 3 bases at V and 2 bases at J, with 17 bases between. In DNA, the CDR3 is TGTGCCAGTAGTATGTGGCCCCGGGACTTGGCCTACGAGCAGTACTTC. Amino acids: CASSMWPRDLAYEQYF.